The 18 T cell receptor beta chains in this list originate from one sample, sequenced in a study of blood T cell repertoires in COVID-19 (TCRdb year 2020). The library relied on the immunoSEQ multiplex PCR assay. As stored in TCRdb, this immuneACCESS dataset retains in-frame rearrangements with V and J assigned. A fraction of the clones does not appear; measured against another copy, unresolved V genes explain less than half of the discrepancy, and the remainder lacks a known reason. Here the sample has about 80,000 clones; roughly 90% occur a single time. The ten largest make up roughly 12% of the sample. The sequencing input was peripheral blood. The receptor source for this set is a man aged 70 or older with active or convalescent COVID-19.

The chain employs TRBV2 and TRBJ1-1; 7 bases agree with TRBD1. In germline, CDR1 is SNHLY, CDR2 FYNNEI. The CDR3 consists of 13 residues. V was pared by 6 bases and J by 1 base, with 2 bases of the junction left unmatched. CDR3 sequence: CASRGQPNTEAFF. CDR3 nucleotide sequence: TGTGCCAGCAGGGGACAGCCGAACACTGAAGCTTTCTTT.

The chain couples TRBV7-6 to TRBJ1-1, with 9 bases matching TRBD1. The J segment lost 7 bases and the V segment lost 0 bases, leaving 0 bases of the junction unmatched. This CDR3 contains 13 residues. Germline V gene sequence: CDR1 SGHVS, CDR2 FNYEAQ. The CDR3 nucleotides are TGTGCCAGCAGCTTAGCGGGACAGGGTGAAGCTTTCTTT. It yields the protein CASSLAGQGEAFF. Drawing the rest from reference TRBV7-6 and TRBJ1-1, the complete variable domain is GAGVSQSPRYKVTKRGQDVALRCDPISGHVSLYWYRQALGQGPEFLTYFNYEAQQDKSGLPNDRFSAERPEGSISTLTIQRTEQRDSAMYRCASSLAGQGEAFFGQGTRLTVV.

This clone was seen once. The chain joins TRBV9 to TRBJ2-5; tentative D call: TRBD2 (5 bases). V lost 0 bases and J 5 bases, leaving 14 bases between the germline ends. The CDR3 runs 15 residues. Germline V lookup: CDR1 SGDLS, CDR2 YYNGEE. The CDR3 DNA is TGTGCCAGCAGCGTAGGCAGCGGCCTCCCCGAGACCCAGTACTTC. Translating it yields CASSVGSGLPETQYF.

The gene calls are TRBV30 and TRBJ1-2, with 7 bases aligning to TRBD1. The ends lost 5 bases at V and 9 bases at J; junction bases unmatched: 9. There are 12 residues in the CDR3. CDR1 is GTSNPN and CDR2 is SVGIG in the germline V gene (reference sequence). The CDR3 spells CAWATGARSYTF. The CDR3 nucleotides read TGTGCCTGGGCAACAGGGGCGAGGAGCTACACCTTC.

V is TRBV2 and J is TRBJ1-6; tentative D call: TRBD1 (6 bases). CDR3 length: 14 residues. The ends were cut back, 6 bases at V and 5 bases at J, with 11 bases in the middle. Germline loops: CDR1 SNHLY, CDR2 FYNNEI. CDR3 residues: CASSNRQDNSPLHF. CDR3 coding DNA: TGTGCCAGCAGCAATAGACAGGATAATTCACCCCTCCACTTT.

The V call is TRBV6-6, the J call TRBJ2-5, with 10 nucleotides matching TRBD2. The V segment lost 5 bases and the J segment 0 bases; nucleotides outside the gene matches: 9. In germline, CDR1 is MNHNY, CDR2 SVGAGI (reference sequence). The CDR3 is made up of 17 amino acids. This chain's CDR3 is CASSPLAGGRYQETQYF. The CDR3 bases are TGTGCCAGCAGTCCCTTAGCGGGGGGCCGTTACCAAGAGACCCAGTACTTC.

This chain links TRBV30 with TRBJ2-2; D is possibly TRBD2 (5 bases). The CDR3 length is 14 residues. The V gene lost 4 bases and the J gene lost 3 bases, with 12 bases spanning the gap. Per the germline V gene, CDR1 is GTSNPN and CDR2 is SVGIG (reference sequence). The CDR3 loop is CAWKAGLYTGELFF. The CDR3 nucleotides read TGTGCCTGGAAGGCAGGACTTTACACCGGGGAGCTGTTTTTT.

The chain uses TRBV7-2 and TRBJ2-5; the match to TRBD2 covers 9 bases. In germline, CDR1 is SGHTA, CDR2 FQGNSA. The ends lost 4 bases at V and 4 bases at J; junction bases unmatched: 13. The CDR3 sequence is 17 residues long. For the CDR3, the DNA is TGTGCCAGCAGCTCCAATCGGCGGGGGGGAATGATAGAGACCCAGTACTTC. It translates to CASSSNRRGGMIETQYF.

The genes are TRBV10-3 and TRBJ2-5; TRBD1 matches 7 bases. This CDR3 is built from 16 residues. Per the germline V gene, CDR1 is ENHRY and CDR2 is SYGVKD. V dropped 0 bases and J dropped 0; count of bases not matched to a gene: 4. The CDR3 loop is CAISESAQGYQETQYF. The CDR3 region has the DNA TGTGCCATCAGTGAGTCGGCACAGGGGTACCAAGAGACCCAGTACTTC.

There are a few counts of this clone. The chain carries TRBV4-3 and TRBJ1-2; a weak D match, TRBD1 (6 bases). Trimming shortened V by 1 base and J by 4 bases, and 19 bases separated the two germline ends. The CDR3 extends over 17 amino acids. CDR1 LGHNA and CDR2 YSLEER come from the germline V gene. The CDR3 DNA reads TGCGCCAGCAGCCAAGCCCTGGTCCCAGGGGCCTTCTATGGCTACACCTTC. This gives the protein CASSQALVPGAFYGYTF.

This chain links TRBV27 with TRBJ1-4; 10 nucleotides match TRBD1. The CDR3 spans 16 residues. The germline V gene has CDR1 MNHEY and CDR2 SMNVEV (reference sequence). V shed 2 bases, J shed 3 bases, and the junction held 3 bases outside the gene matches. The CDR3 DNA sequence: TGTGCCAGCAGTTTAGGGACAGGGGTCTCTAATGAAAAACTGTTTTTT. This encodes CASSLGTGVSNEKLFF. Filled out from reference TRBV27 and TRBJ1-4, the complete variable domain reads EAQVTQNPRYLITVTGKKLTVTCSQNMNHEYMSWYRQDPGLGLRQIYYSMNVEVTDKGDVPEGYKVSRKEKRNFPLILESPSPNQTSLYFCASSLGTGVSNEKLFFGSGTQLSVL.

This rearrangement joins TRBV7-2 to TRBJ1-1, with D hard to call. V dropped 0 bases and J dropped 3 bases, with 5 bases sitting between them. Germline V CDR1 and CDR2: SGHTA, FQGNSA. This CDR3 contains 13 residues. CDR3 sequence (DNA): TGTGCCAGCAGCTTAGCGCGCTACACTGAAGCTTTCTTT. Translating it yields CASSLARYTEAFF.

The chain employs TRBV6-5 and TRBJ2-3; TRBD2 matches 7 bases. The CDR3 is 14 residues long. Trimming at V came to 5 bases and at J to 4 bases, leaving 6 bases not matched to a gene. Germline CDR1 MNHEY, CDR2 SVGAGI. The CDR3 bases are TGTGCCAGCAGTACCGGGGGGTGGGCAGATACGCAGTATTTT. Its translation is CASSTGGWADTQYF.

This rearrangement joins TRBV5-1 to TRBJ2-7, with 10 bases fitting TRBD1. Germline CDR1 SGHRS, CDR2 YFSETQ. The CDR3 has 17 amino acids. V shed 4 bases and J 0 bases; nucleotides not matched to a gene: 10. The CDR3 DNA follows: TGCGCCAGCAGCCGGACAGGGGGTCAACCCCGCTCCTACGAGCAGTACTTC. Its translation is CASSRTGGQPRSYEQYF.

This clone has only one observation. The chain carries TRBV5-6 and TRBJ2-3; 9 bases fit TRBD1. The germline V gene encodes CDR1 SGHDT and CDR2 YYEEEE. This CDR3 is built from 14 residues. After removal of 4 bases from V and 11 bases from J, the junction contained 11 bases not matched to a gene. DNA of the CDR3: TGTGCCAGCAGCGGGGGTACGGGACAGGGCGGGCAGTATTTT. Translated: CASSGGTGQGGQYF.

CDR3 protein: CASSQDPGDGYEQYF. The CDR3 bases are TGTGCCAGCAGCCAAGATCCCGGAGATGGTTACGAGCAGTACTTC. This chain links TRBV3-1 (or the pseudogene TRBV3-2) with TRBJ2-7; D gene ambiguous. The V gene lost 0 bases and the J gene lost 4 bases, with 13 bases spanning the gap. The CDR3 length is 15 residues. The V gene's germline CDR1 is LGHDT and CDR2 YNNKEL (reference sequence).

Remarks on this clone: Because the CDR3's place on the DNA is in doubt, the DNA is left out and the CDR3 is given as listed by TCRdb. The CDR3 region is CASSLVGEGAF. The chain joins TRBV7-8 to TRBJ1-2; TRBD1 is taken as the D call from the table, unchecked against the DNA. The CDR3 comprises 11 residues, both ends counted. Germline CDR1 SGHVS, CDR2 FQNEAQ.

This clone was counted only a few times. Other DNA sequences from this sample encode an identical CDR3 as well. The chain is built from TRBV2 and TRBJ2-1; D might be TRBD2 (5 bases). With 5 bases removed from V and 0 bases from J, the gap between germline ends came to 8 bases. CDR1 and CDR2 from the germline V gene are SNHLY and FYNNEI. CDR3 length: 14 residues. DNA of the CDR3: TGTGCCAGCAGTCGGGATAGCTCCTACAATGAGCAGTTCTTC. It yields the protein CASSRDSSYNEQFF.